These T cell receptor beta chains were read from a single sample in a study of cytomegalovirus exposure and HLA in healthy donors. Profiled with immunoSEQ multiplex PCR; TCRdb holds only in-frame clones, not every one. Of about 160,000 clones detected, roughly 80% appear once; the ten largest clones hold 3.5%. The specimen was PBMCs. The receptors stem from a human donor in good health. Each CDR3 is given with its conserved first and last residue. The D gene is left open where the match is weak. Size tells how often a clone was seen (once, few, many) or the class of an expanded clone, and some rows leave it out.

J gene: TRBJ2-1
clone size: -
D gene: TRBD1
V gene: TRBV18
CDR3 DNA: TGTGCCAGCTCACATTCCTTCGGGACAGGGTACAATGAGCAGTTCTTC
CDR3 protein: CASSHSFGTGYNEQFF

J gene: TRBJ2-7
clone size: once
D gene: TRBD2
V gene: TRBV10-3
CDR3 DNA: TGTGCCATCAGTGAGTCGCCTAGCGGGAGCCGCTCCTACGAGCAGTACTTC
CDR3 protein: CAISESPSGSRSYEQYF

J gene: TRBJ1-4
clone size: -
D gene: TRBD1
V gene: TRBV5-1
CDR3 DNA: TGCGCCAGCAGCTTAACAGGGGCGCAAGAAAAACTGTTTTTT
CDR3 protein: CASSLTGAQEKLFF

J gene: TRBJ1-1
clone size: -
D gene: TRBD1
V gene: TRBV5-1
CDR3 DNA: TGCGCCAGCAGCCCTTGGACAGGGGGCAACGGGGGCACTGAAGCTTTCTTT
CDR3 protein: CASSPWTGGNGGTEAFF

J gene: TRBJ1-1
clone size: -
D gene: -
V gene: TRBV4-3
CDR3 DNA: TGCGCCAGCAGCCAAGGCCCACGGGGGGACACTGAAGCTTTCTTT
CDR3 protein: CASSQGPRGDTEAFF

J gene: TRBJ2-2
clone size: -
D gene: -
V gene: TRBV19
CDR3 DNA: TGTGCCAGTAGTATTGACAGGCGGGCCGGGGAGCTGTTTTTT
CDR3 protein: CASSIDRRAGELFF

J gene: TRBJ2-7
clone size: -
D gene: TRBD1
V gene: TRBV4-2
CDR3 DNA: TGTGCCAGCAGCCAGTCCGGGACAGGGCAGTACGAGCAGTACTTC
CDR3 protein: CASSQSGTGQYEQYF

J gene: TRBJ2-1
clone size: -
D gene: -
V gene: TRBV5-1
CDR3 DNA: TGCGCCAGCAGCTTGTGGGGTGGCGGGAATGAGCAGTTCTTC
CDR3 protein: CASSLWGGGNEQFF

J gene: TRBJ2-1
clone size: -
D gene: TRBD2
V gene: TRBV5-4
CDR3 DNA: TGTGCCAGCAGCTTGGTGTTTAGCGGGAGATACAATGAGCAGTTCTTC
CDR3 protein: CASSLVFSGRYNEQFF

J gene: TRBJ1-5
clone size: -
D gene: -
V gene: TRBV25-1
CDR3 DNA: TGTGCCAGCAGAGCAGGGTTAGGCCAGCCCCAGCATTTT
CDR3 protein: CASRAGLGQPQHF

J gene: TRBJ2-3
clone size: -
D gene: TRBD1
V gene: TRBV2
CDR3 DNA: TGTGCCAGCAGGGACAGGGGTCGGGCAGATACGCAGTATTTT
CDR3 protein: CASRDRGRADTQYF

J gene: TRBJ1-5
clone size: -
D gene: TRBD1
V gene: TRBV30
CDR3 DNA: TGTGCCTGGAGTGTACCGTATCGGACAGGGGACAATCAGCCCCAGCATTTT
CDR3 protein: CAWSVPYRTGDNQPQHF

J gene: TRBJ1-2
clone size: -
D gene: -
V gene: TRBV2
CDR3 DNA: TGTGCCAGCGACGACAGCCGGCCGGGCTACACCTTC
CDR3 protein: CASDDSRPGYTF

J gene: TRBJ1-2
clone size: -
D gene: -
V gene: TRBV25-1
CDR3 DNA: TGTGCCAGCAGTGCCGGGGGAACTAGCTATGGCTACACCTTC
CDR3 protein: CASSAGGTSYGYTF

J gene: TRBJ2-2
clone size: few
D gene: TRBD2
V gene: TRBV5-1
CDR3 DNA: TGCGCCAGCAGCTTGGGGACTAGCGGGGGGACAAACACCGGGGAGCTGTTTTTT
CDR3 protein: CASSLGTSGGTNTGELFF

J gene: TRBJ2-7
clone size: -
D gene: -
V gene: TRBV7-8
CDR3 DNA: TGTGCCAGCAGCCTGCTTGGGGGCCGGGGTTCCTACGAGCAGTACTTC
CDR3 protein: CASSLLGGRGSYEQYF

J gene: TRBJ2-1
clone size: -
D gene: -
V gene: TRBV7-9
CDR3 DNA: TGTGCCAGCAGTCTCTTTAAGACAGAGCAGTTCTTC
CDR3 protein: CASSLFKTEQFF

J gene: TRBJ2-2
clone size: -
D gene: -
V gene: TRBV6-4
CDR3 DNA: TGTGCCAGCGGCCATGCGGGGCAGAACACCGGGGAGCTGTTTTTT
CDR3 protein: CASGHAGQNTGELFF

J gene: TRBJ2-7
clone size: few
D gene: -
V gene: TRBV5-1
CDR3 DNA: TGCGCCAGCAGCGCGGGACTTTCCTACGAGCAGTACTTC
CDR3 protein: CASSAGLSYEQYF

J gene: TRBJ2-7
clone size: -
D gene: TRBD1
V gene: TRBV2
CDR3 DNA: TGTGCCAGCAGCATTCGGACAGGAGAATTTACGAAGCAGTACTTC
CDR3 protein: CASSIRTGEFTKQYF

J gene: TRBJ1-2
clone size: -
D gene: TRBD1
V gene: TRBV15
CDR3 DNA: TGTGCCACCAGCTTGAGGACCGGGACAGGGGATGGCTACACCTTC
CDR3 protein: CATSLRTGTGDGYTF

J gene: TRBJ1-2
clone size: -
D gene: TRBD1
V gene: TRBV28
CDR3 DNA: TGTGCCAGCAGTCTTATTCCGGGACAGGGGCGCTATGGCTACACCTTC
CDR3 protein: CASSLIPGQGRYGYTF

J gene: TRBJ1-1
clone size: -
D gene: -
V gene: TRBV6-1
CDR3 DNA: TGTGCCAGCAGACGATGGAGGGGAGCTCGGGCTTTCTTT
CDR3 protein: CASRRWRGARAFF

J gene: TRBJ2-1
clone size: -
D gene: -
V gene: TRBV4-3
CDR3 DNA: TGCGCCAGCAGCCAAGATGAGCGGAGCTCCTACAATGAGCAGTTCTTC
CDR3 protein: CASSQDERSSYNEQFF

J gene: TRBJ2-4
clone size: -
D gene: -
V gene: TRBV6-5
CDR3 DNA: TGTGCCAGCAGTTACTCAGAGGTAGCCAAAAACATTCAGTACTTC
CDR3 protein: CASSYSEVAKNIQYF

J gene: TRBJ2-5
clone size: -
D gene: TRBD1
V gene: TRBV7-9
CDR3 DNA: TGTGCCAGCAGCCCAGGACAGGGGCCAGAGACCCAGTACTTC
CDR3 protein: CASSPGQGPETQYF

J gene: TRBJ1-2
clone size: -
D gene: TRBD1
V gene: TRBV10-3
CDR3 DNA: TGTGCCAGCAGCCCGGTTGGGACAGGGAGAGCTAACTATGGCTACACCTTC
CDR3 protein: CASSPVGTGRANYGYTF

J gene: TRBJ1-2
clone size: few
D gene: TRBD1
V gene: TRBV2
CDR3 DNA: TGTGCCAGCAGTGAACGGGGGCAGGGGGCTGGAGGGTATGGCTACACCTTC
CDR3 protein: CASSERGQGAGGYGYTF

J gene: TRBJ1-1
clone size: -
D gene: -
V gene: TRBV7-6
CDR3 DNA: TGTGCCAGCAGCGGAATACGGGGGACTGAAGCTTTCTTT
CDR3 protein: CASSGIRGTEAFF

J gene: TRBJ2-1
clone size: few
D gene: -
V gene: TRBV2
CDR3 DNA: TGTGCCAGCGGGGACACCCAGGGGCGTAATGAGCAGTTCTTC
CDR3 protein: CASGDTQGRNEQFF

J gene: TRBJ2-5
clone size: -
D gene: -
V gene: TRBV2
CDR3 DNA: TGTGCCAGCACGCTAGAAACCCAACAAGAGACCCAGTACTTC
CDR3 protein: CASTLETQQETQYF

J gene: TRBJ2-5
clone size: -
D gene: TRBD2
V gene: TRBV4-1
CDR3 DNA: TGCGCCAGCAGCCATCCACTAGCGGGGGGCCAAGAGACCCAGTACTTC
CDR3 protein: CASSHPLAGGQETQYF

J gene: TRBJ2-7
clone size: -
D gene: TRBD1
V gene: TRBV6-5
CDR3 DNA: TGTGCCAGCAGTTACCAGGGACAGGGCTACGAGCAGTACTTC
CDR3 protein: CASSYQGQGYEQYF

J gene: TRBJ2-7
clone size: -
D gene: -
V gene: TRBV30
CDR3 DNA: TGTGCCTGGAGTGCACTACCCAAGACAGGGAGGCACGAGCAGTACTTC
CDR3 protein: CAWSALPKTGRHEQYF

J gene: TRBJ2-7
clone size: -
D gene: -
V gene: TRBV10-3
CDR3 DNA: TGTGCCATTCCTCCGACGTCCTTGAGGGGGTGGCGCGCATCCCGGGCCCACGAGCAGTACTTC
CDR3 protein: CAIPPTSLRGWRASRAHEQYF

J gene: TRBJ1-4
clone size: -
D gene: TRBD1
V gene: TRBV4-1
CDR3 DNA: TGCGCCAGCAGCAGATCCGGGACAGGGTATGAAAAACTGTTTTTT
CDR3 protein: CASSRSGTGYEKLFF

J gene: TRBJ1-1
clone size: -
D gene: TRBD1
V gene: TRBV29-1
CDR3 DNA: TGCAGCGGGAACAGGGGGCAGGGTGGCACTGAAGCTTTCTTT
CDR3 protein: CSGNRGQGGTEAFF